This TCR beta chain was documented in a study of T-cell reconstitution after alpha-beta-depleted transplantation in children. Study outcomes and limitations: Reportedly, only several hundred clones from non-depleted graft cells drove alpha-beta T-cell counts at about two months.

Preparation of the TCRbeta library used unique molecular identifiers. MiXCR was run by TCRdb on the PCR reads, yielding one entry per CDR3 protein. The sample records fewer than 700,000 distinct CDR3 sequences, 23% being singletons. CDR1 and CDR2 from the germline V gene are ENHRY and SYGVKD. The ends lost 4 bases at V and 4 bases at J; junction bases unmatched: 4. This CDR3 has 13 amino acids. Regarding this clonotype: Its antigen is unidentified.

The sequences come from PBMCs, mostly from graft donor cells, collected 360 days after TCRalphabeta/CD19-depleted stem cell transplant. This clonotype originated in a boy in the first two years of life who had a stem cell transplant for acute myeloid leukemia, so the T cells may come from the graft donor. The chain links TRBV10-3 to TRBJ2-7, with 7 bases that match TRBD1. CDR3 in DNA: TGTGCCATCAGTGCGGACAGGTCTTACGAGCAGTACTTC. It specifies CAISADRSYEQYF.